What follows are 27 T cell receptor beta chains derived from one specimen sequenced in a study of shared clonotypes between healthy human individuals. Sequencing used immunoSEQ multiplex PCR; TCRdb keeps in-frame clones, though not all of them. The table records about 480,000 clones, 60% to 85% of them present only once. Sequencing was done on a sample of PBMCs. All receptors derive from a middle-aged woman in good health. Some clones in this sample may be carry-over from other donors' samples.

The gene calls are TRBV19 and TRBJ1-2; unclear D gene. The CDR3 has 18 amino acids. The germline V gene encodes CDR1 LNHDA and CDR2 SQIVND (reference sequence). V was shortened by 5 bases and J by 2 bases, with 24 bases between the two germline ends. The chain's CDR3 is CASSLFLQPSYPNYGYTF. DNA for the CDR3: TGTGCCAGTAGTTTATTCCTTCAACCTAGCTACCCAAACTATGGCTACACCTTC.

V usage is TRBV18 and J usage is TRBJ2-5, with D possibly matching TRBD1 (6 bases). CDR3 length equals 14 residues. The germline CDR1 and CDR2 sequences are KGHSH and LQKENI. V lost 8 bases and J 1 base, leaving 14 bases between the germline ends. CDR3 nucleotides: TGTGCCAGCGCGCCCACACAGGGCCAAGAGACCCAGTACTTC. It encodes CASAPTQGQETQYF.

The chain couples TRBV4-1 to TRBJ1-5; no definite D call. The ends were cut back, 0 bases at V and 5 bases at J, with 17 bases in the middle. The CDR3 consists of 17 residues. Germline V gene lookup returns CDR1 MGHRA and CDR2 YSYEKL. Written as DNA, the CDR3 is TGCGCCAGCAGCCAAGAAGGCGGCTTCCGCGCCGATCAGCCCCAGCATTTT. This gives the protein CASSQEGGFRADQPQHF.

The chain employs TRBV29-1 and TRBJ2-2; the D is unclear. The germline CDR1 and CDR2 sequences are SQVTM and ANQGSEA. The ends were cut back, 4 bases at V and 6 bases at J, with 9 bases in the middle. The CDR3 sequence is 12 residues long. The DNA of the CDR3 is TGCAGCGTTGCTCGGACCGCCGGGGAGCTGTTTTTT. It yields the protein CSVARTAGELFF.

The chain carries TRBV10-3 and TRBJ2-3, with D possibly being TRBD1 (5 bases). The CDR3 has 15 residues. Trimming shortened V by 0 bases and J by 5 bases, and 12 bases separated the two germline ends. Germline CDR1 ENHRY, CDR2 SYGVKD. CDR3 loop: CAISESLRRGDTQYF. The CDR3 region has the DNA TGTGCCATCAGTGAGTCCCTGCGAAGGGGAGATACGCAGTATTTT.

The rearrangement uses TRBV19 and TRBJ2-2, with 10 bases lining up with TRBD2. The CDR3 has 14 amino acids. Germline lookup yields CDR1 LNHDA and CDR2 SQIVND (reference sequence). V lost 8 bases and J lost 7; bases outside the gene matches: 7. The CDR3 region is CASSGLAANGELFF. In DNA, the CDR3 is TGTGCCAGTTCAGGACTAGCGGCTAACGGGGAGCTGTTTTTT.

The chain uses TRBV28 and TRBJ1-5; 9 nucleotides agree with TRBD1. The CDR3 extends over 14 amino acids. The V segment lost 6 bases and the J segment 3 bases; nucleotides outside the gene matches: 3. Germline values: CDR1 MDHEN, CDR2 SYDVKM. CDR3 loop: CASRRTGDNQPQHF. For the CDR3, the DNA is TGTGCCAGCAGACGGACAGGGGACAATCAGCCCCAGCATTTT.

J is TRBJ2-7 and V is TRBV6-1, with TRBD2 identical over 7 bases. Germline V gene data show CDR1 as MNHNS and CDR2 as SASEGT. The CDR3 consists of 13 residues. V trimming: 7 bases; J trimming: 2 bases; junction bases outside the gene matches: 5. The CDR3 bases are TGTGCCAGCAAGGCTAGCGGAACCTACGAGCAGTACTTC. It is translated as CASKASGTYEQYF.

The chain recombines TRBV5-1 with TRBJ2-3; 8 bases agree with TRBD1. The V gene end was trimmed by 7 bases and the J gene end by 0 bases; junction bases not matched to a gene: 7. This CDR3 is 15 amino acids long. Germline V CDR1 and CDR2: SGHRS, YFSETQ. The CDR3 nucleotides are TGCGCCAGCGAAACAGGGGGGAGGAGCACAGATACGCAGTATTTT. This encodes CASETGGRSTDTQYF.

The chain links TRBV5-1 to TRBJ2-2, with 8 bases aligning to TRBD2. The J segment lost 3 bases and the V segment lost 0 bases, leaving 10 bases of the junction unmatched. The germline gives CDR1 SGHRS, CDR2 YFSETQ. This CDR3 is 18 amino acids long. The CDR3 here is CASSLALAGLDHTGELFF. The CDR3 nucleotides read TGCGCCAGCAGCTTGGCCCTAGCGGGCCTCGATCACACCGGGGAGCTGTTTTTT.

The J gene is TRBJ2-7, the V gene TRBV27; TRBD1 is a possible D gene (5 bases). The V and J ends lost 2 bases and 1 base respectively, with 12 bases between them. This CDR3 contains 15 residues. CDR1 is MNHEY, CDR2 SMNVEV, per germline (reference sequence). In nucleotides, the CDR3 is TGTGCCAGCAGTTTAACTCCAGGGCGGTCCTACGAGCAGTACTTC. This translates into CASSLTPGRSYEQYF.

The chain uses TRBV7-2 and TRBJ2-7; TRBD2 is a possible D gene (5 bases). Trimming took off 0 bases at V and 7 bases at J, with 19 bases between the two ends. In germline, CDR1 is SGHTA, CDR2 FQGNSA. The CDR3 totals 16 residues. In nucleotides, the CDR3 is TGTGCCAGCAGCTTAGCACTAGGTCGTGGGTTGGGGGAGCAGTACTTC. Protein: CASSLALGRGLGEQYF.

This chain links TRBV2 with TRBJ1-2, with TRBD1 identical over 10 bases. CDR3 length: 15 amino acids. CDR1 SNHLY and CDR2 FYNNEI come from the germline V gene. V dropped 4 bases and J dropped 6; count of bases not matched to a gene: 8. The chain's CDR3 is CASSAWGQGLHGYTF. The CDR3 bases are TGTGCCAGCAGTGCGTGGGGACAGGGGCTACATGGCTACACCTTC.

This clone appeared once. The V gene is TRBV7-3, the J gene TRBJ2-1; 10 positions agree with TRBD2. V shed 5 bases and J 5 bases; nucleotides not matched to a gene: 15. Germline V lookup: CDR1 SGHTA, CDR2 FQGTGA. The CDR3 is 18 residues long. The CDR3 region is CASSPTPGTSDEDNEQFF. The CDR3 DNA reads TGTGCCAGCAGCCCCACCCCCGGGACTAGCGATGAGGACAATGAGCAGTTCTTC. The full variable domain, with the rest looked up from reference TRBV7-3 and TRBJ2-1, is GAGVSQTPSNKVTEKGKYVELRCDPISGHTALYWYRQSLGQGPEFLIYFQGTGAADDSGLPNDRFFAVRPEGSVSTLKIQRTERGDSAVYLCASSPTPGTSDEDNEQFFGPGTRLTVL.

This chain connects TRBV28 to TRBJ1-2; TRBD1 might be the D (5 bases). Trimming shortened V by 3 bases and J by 4 bases, and 9 bases separated the two germline ends. The CDR3 has 13 amino acids. Germline V gene lookup returns CDR1 MDHEN and CDR2 SYDVKM. The chain's CDR3 is CASSFGGSYGYTF. The CDR3 nucleotides read TGTGCCAGCAGTTTTGGGGGGAGCTATGGCTACACCTTC.

The CDR3 here is CALWATNTGELFF. CDR3 nucleotides: TGTGCGCTGTGGGCAACGAACACCGGGGAGCTGTTTTTT. This sequence joins TRBV7-8 and TRBJ2-2; D is unresolved. The CDR3 has 13 residues. The germline V gene encodes CDR1 SGHVS and CDR2 FQNEAQ.

This clone was seen a handful of times. This rearrangement joins TRBV6-5 to TRBJ2-1, with D tentatively TRBD2 (6 bases). The V end was cut by 2 bases, the J end by 6 bases, with 14 bases between. Germline CDR1 MNHEY, CDR2 SVGAGI. CDR3 length: 15 residues. CDR3 amino acids: CASSYAPGGTNEQFF. The CDR3 DNA sequence: TGTGCCAGCAGTTACGCTCCCGGAGGGACCAATGAGCAGTTCTTC.

This clone was counted a single time. The gene calls are TRBV19 and TRBJ2-7; tentatively, D is TRBD2 (5 bases). Germline CDR1 reads LNHDA; CDR2 reads SQIVND (reference sequence). The V and J ends lost 4 bases and 3 bases respectively, with 13 bases between them. This CDR3 is 14 amino acids long. The CDR3 DNA reads TGTGCCAGTAGTACCCCTGGACTGTTCTACGAGCAGTACTTC. This sequence encodes CASSTPGLFYEQYF.

This clone is a singleton in its sample. The chain carries TRBV6-5 and TRBJ1-6, with TRBD1 matching over 8 bases. This CDR3 spans 15 amino acids. With V trimmed by 5 bases and J by 7 bases, 7 bases remained unmatched. Germline values: CDR1 MNHEY, CDR2 SVGAGI. CDR3 residues: CASSPWTGRNSPLHF. In DNA form, the CDR3 reads TGTGCCAGCAGTCCGTGGACAGGGCGCAATTCACCCCTCCACTTT.

The J gene is TRBJ2-3, the V gene TRBV29-1; the match to TRBD1 covers 8 bases. Trimming at V came to 3 bases and at J to 5 bases, leaving 10 bases not matched to a gene. The CDR3 covers 15 residues. Germline V gene sequence: CDR1 SQVTM, CDR2 ANQGSEA. The CDR3 loop is CSVEIPQTGVDTQYF. Here the CDR3 DNA reads TGCAGCGTTGAGATTCCCCAGACAGGGGTAGATACGCAGTATTTT.

V usage is TRBV23-1 and J usage is TRBJ2-7; 7 bases line up with TRBD2. TRBV23-1 carries the ORF label, with uncertain function. The CDR3 covers 16 residues. The J segment lost 4 bases and the V segment lost 0 bases, leaving 9 bases of the junction unmatched. CDR3 sequence reads: CASSQSAGESPYEQYF. In DNA form, the CDR3 reads TGCGCCAGCAGTCAATCGGCGGGGGAGTCTCCGTACGAGCAGTACTTC.

The rearrangement joins TRBV2 to TRBJ1-5; 10 positions match TRBD1. CDR3 length equals 16 residues. The V gene's germline CDR1 is SNHLY and CDR2 FYNNEI. With V trimmed by 4 bases and J by 3 bases, 6 bases remained unmatched. The CDR3 here is CASSGRDRGPNQPQHF. CDR3 coding DNA: TGTGCCAGCAGTGGTCGGGACAGGGGACCCAATCAGCCCCAGCATTTT.

This clone was counted ten times or more. Other DNA variants within this sample encode the same CDR3. This rearrangement joins TRBV4-2 to TRBJ2-2, with unresolved D. This CDR3 has 14 amino acids. Per the germline V gene, CDR1 is LGHNA and CDR2 is YNFKEQ. V lost 1 base and J 8 bases, leaving 11 bases between the germline ends. The CDR3 loop is CASSQGMASGELFF. CDR3 nucleotide sequence: TGTGCCAGCAGCCAAGGGATGGCTTCGGGGGAGCTGTTTTTT.

The chain couples TRBV9 to TRBJ2-5; no clear D. Trimming took 0 bases from V and 7 from J, leaving 13 bases between them. The germline V gene encodes CDR1 SGDLS and CDR2 YYNGEE. The CDR3 extends over 14 amino acids. CDR3 residues: CASSVGLERATQYF. The CDR3 DNA is TGTGCCAGCAGCGTAGGTCTCGAGCGTGCGACCCAGTACTTC.

The V call is TRBV6-5, the J call TRBJ1-1; D unclear. V gave up 6 bases and J gave up 5 bases, with 10 bases separating them. This CDR3 region has 12 residues. Per the germline V gene, CDR1 is MNHEY and CDR2 is SVGAGI. The CDR3 loop is CASSTLGTEAFF. CDR3 bases: TGTGCCAGCAGCACCCTTGGGACTGAAGCTTTCTTT.

The CDR3 DNA is TGTGCCAGCAGCGTAGGGGTCAGAAACTACGAGCAGTACTTC. It specifies CASSVGVRNYEQYF. V usage is TRBV9 and J usage is TRBJ2-7; D uncertain. V lost 0 bases to trimming and J lost 3 bases, with 10 bases between them. This CDR3 contains 14 residues. Germline V gene sequence: CDR1 SGDLS, CDR2 YYNGEE.

This clone occurred once. Being one base from a much bigger clone, this may be a read error. The same CDR3 also results from other DNA sequences found in this sample. The chain is built from TRBV6-5 and TRBJ1-2; TRBD1 matches at 7 bases. The germline V gene encodes CDR1 MNHEY and CDR2 SVGAGI. This CDR3 is 16 amino acids long. The CDR3 DNA sequence: TGTGCCAGCAGTTACTCCCCAGGGGGAGAATATGATGGTTACACCTTC. Translating it yields CASSYSPGGEYDGYTF.